This T cell receptor (beta chain) was found in a study of immune characterization of retroperitoneal liposarcoma. The CDR3 consists of 13 residues. Germline assignment: CDR1 SGHTA and CDR2 FQGNSA. One entry per CDR3 protein, called by TCRdb with MiXCR from the PCR reads. The profile covers approximately 9,300 distinct CDR3 sequences, with roughly 25% appearing a single time and around 8.8% taken by the ten largest. The TCR sequence derives from a male donor with retroperitoneal liposarcoma. The sequenced material came from tumor tissue. The genes are TRBV7-2 and TRBJ2-1, with D uncertain. The J call may be faulty, since TRBJ2-5 better matches the DNA end. The CDR3 spells CASSLGSVETQYF. The CDR3 DNA is TGTGCCAGCAGCCTGGGGTCGGTTGAGACCCAGTACTTC.